Listed here are 29 T cell receptor beta chains from one sample, sequenced in a study of a mutant IDH1 vaccine in newly diagnosed glioma. For these TCRs, the target antigens are not known. Time point described: week 11, during vaccination. Vaccine doses each comprised 300 ug of mutant IDH1 20-mer peptide, with topical imiquimod. The table came from immunoSEQ multiplex PCR; TCRdb's copy has only in-frame clones and leaves some out. The table shows fewer than 75,000 clones, with 84% occurring only once. This specimen consisted of PBMCs, obtained from a glioma patient whose treatment included an IDH1 peptide vaccine. These receptors were obtained from a woman in her 50s with glioma.

This chain links TRBV23-1 with TRBJ2-1; 11 bases are a match to TRBD1. TRBV23-1 belongs to the ORF category, with a function that is uncertain. The CDR3 has 16 amino acids. Germline trimming cut 3 bases from V and 8 bases from J; bases unmatched to any gene: 9. In DNA, the CDR3 is TGCGCCAGCAGTCAGTGGGGGACAGGGGGTCGCCATGAGCAGTTCTTC. It codes for CASSQWGTGGRHEQFF.

The chain recombines TRBV7-2 with TRBJ2-3; 7 positions agree with TRBD2. CDR1 is SGHTA, CDR2 FQGNSA, per germline. The junction had 3 bases not matched to a gene; V was cut back by 1 base and J by 2 bases. There are 15 residues in the CDR3. The DNA of the CDR3 is TGTGCCAGCAGCTTAGACGGGGGGATCACAGATACGCAGTATTTT. Protein sequence: CASSLDGGITDTQYF.

The chain combines TRBV19 with TRBJ1-5, with unresolved D. Germline CDR1 is LNHDA and CDR2 is SQIVND (reference sequence). Trimming cost V 3 bases and J 5 bases, with 11 bases left between them. The CDR3 runs 14 residues. The CDR3 sequence is CASSMGGLHQPQHF. CDR3 bases: TGTGCCAGTAGTATGGGAGGGCTACATCAGCCCCAGCATTTT.

The chain uses TRBV11-2 and TRBJ2-7; 8 bases line up with TRBD1. The CDR3 is 16 residues long. The germline V gene encodes CDR1 SGHAT and CDR2 FQNNGV. With 6 bases clipped from V and 5 bases from J, the junction kept 15 bases outside the gene matches. CDR3 in amino acids: CASRSNSGTGFHEQYF. CDR3 nucleotides: TGTGCCAGCAGATCTAATTCCGGGACAGGATTCCACGAGCAGTACTTC.

The genes are TRBV5-4 and TRBJ2-7; 12 bases agree with TRBD1. This CDR3 is built from 16 residues. Germline V lookup: CDR1 SGHNT, CDR2 YYREEE (reference sequence). Losses at the gene ends were 5 bases for V and 5 bases for J; bases not matched to a gene: 11. The CDR3 DNA follows: TGTGCCAGCAGGCCGGGACAGGGGGCGGGTAGGGACGAGCAGTACTTC. As protein: CASRPGQGAGRDEQYF.

The chain joins TRBV29-1 to TRBJ1-1, with TRBD1 as a possible D gene (5 bases). The CDR3 is 13 residues long. Germline CDR1 SQVTM, CDR2 ANQGSEA. The V end was cut by 6 bases, the J end by 4 bases, with 15 bases between. CDR3 sequence reads: CSVRTGGSTEAFF. The CDR3, as DNA: TGCAGCGTCCGGACCGGGGGATCCACTGAAGCTTTCTTT.

The chain is built from TRBV2 and TRBJ1-1; D perhaps matches TRBD1 (5 bases). The CDR3 sequence is 13 residues long. CDR1 SNHLY and CDR2 FYNNEI come from the germline V gene. Trimming stripped 6 bases from V and 5 bases from J, with 13 bases between. CDR3: CASRGEGLTEAFF. Written as DNA, the CDR3 is TGTGCCAGCAGGGGGGAGGGTCTGACTGAAGCTTTCTTT.

This clone was counted once. This rearrangement joins TRBV9 to TRBJ2-1; TRBD1 aligns across 8 bases. CDR1 and CDR2 (germline): SGDLS, YYNGEE. The trim removed 3 bases at V and 9 bases at J, leaving 11 bases unmatched. There are 15 residues in the CDR3. In DNA, the CDR3 is TGTGCCAGCAGCGGGGGAGACAGGGGATTCGGTGAGCAGTTCTTC. Encoded protein: CASSGGDRGFGEQFF.

The chain links TRBV5-1 to TRBJ2-3; 13 bases are shared with TRBD2. V lost 7 bases and J lost 5; bases outside the gene matches: 7. Germline V gene data show CDR1 as SGHRS and CDR2 as YFSETQ. The CDR3 loop spans 15 amino acids. The CDR3 DNA sequence: TGCGCCAGCGGCGGGGGACTAGCGGGGAAAGATACGCAGTATTTT. Its protein product is CASGGGLAGKDTQYF.

This sequence joins TRBV11-3 and TRBJ2-7; 7 bases fit TRBD2. V shed 3 bases, J shed 2 bases, and the junction held 4 bases outside the gene matches. This CDR3 is 14 amino acids long. Germline V gives CDR1 SGHNT, CDR2 YENEEA. The CDR3 loop is CASSLSGTTYEQYF. The CDR3 DNA reads TGTGCCAGCAGCTTGTCAGGGACTACCTACGAGCAGTACTTC.

The chain carries TRBV7-2 and TRBJ2-5; 14 nucleotides match TRBD2. V gave up 5 bases and J gave up 5 bases; unmatched junction bases: 10. This CDR3 is 17 amino acids long. Germline CDR1 and CDR2: SGHTA and FQGNSA. CDR3 DNA sequence: TGTGCCAGCAGCCTATGGACTAGCGGGGGGAAGGGCGAGACCCAGTACTTC. It is translated as CASSLWTSGGKGETQYF.

This clone has only a few counts. V is TRBV29-1 and J is TRBJ1-1; no reliable D call. Germline values: CDR1 SQVTM, CDR2 ANQGSEA. The CDR3 runs 13 residues. Trimming took off 7 bases at V and 1 base at J, with 13 bases between the two ends. The CDR3 region is CSARDGSNTEAFF. DNA of the CDR3: TGCAGCGCACGAGACGGATCGAACACTGAAGCTTTCTTT.

The chain has TRBV6-4 and TRBJ1-2, with 8 bases identical to TRBD1. Germline-derived CDR1 and CDR2 are MRHNA and SNTAGT. Unmatched junction bases numbered 7, after V lost 2 bases and J lost 8 bases. This CDR3 comprises 14 residues. The CDR3 bases are TGTGCCAGCAGTGACCCCGGACAGGGAGCAGGCTACACCTTC. Amino acid sequence: CASSDPGQGAGYTF.

The V call is TRBV12-5, the J call TRBJ1-2, with TRBD1 as a possible D gene (5 bases). Trimming pared 1 base from V and 4 bases from J, leaving 10 bases between. This CDR3 has 14 amino acids. Germline loops: CDR1 LGHNT, CDR2 FRNRAP. The CDR3 DNA follows: TGTGCTAGTGGTTTGGGGCAGGGTCCCTATGGCTACACCTTC. This gives the protein CASGLGQGPYGYTF.

Regarding this clone: The sample holds other DNA sequences that translate to the same CDR3. The chain links TRBV5-1 to TRBJ2-5; maybe TRBD1 (5 bases). The length of the CDR3 is 13 residues. V gave up 0 bases and J gave up 2 bases, with 5 bases separating them. Looked up from germline, CDR1 is SGHRS and CDR2 is YFSETQ. The CDR3 reads CASSLGQQETQYF. CDR3 sequence (DNA): TGCGCCAGCAGCTTGGGACAGCAAGAGACCCAGTACTTC.

The V and J genes are TRBV18 and TRBJ1-1; perhaps TRBD1 as D (5 bases). V lost 3 bases, J lost 5 bases, and 13 bases lay in between. The length of the CDR3 is 14 residues. Germline assignment: CDR1 KGHSH and CDR2 LQKENI. DNA for the CDR3: TGTGCCAGCTCACCGGGGACGGCCGGGACTGAAGCTTTCTTT. It yields the protein CASSPGTAGTEAFF.

The gene calls are TRBV6-1 and TRBJ1-4, with D perhaps matching TRBD1 (6 bases). CDR3 length: 14 amino acids. The V gene's germline CDR1 is MNHNS and CDR2 SASEGT. V was clipped by 8 bases and J by 3 bases, with 13 bases between them. The CDR3 bases are TGTGCCAGCGTCATGAGGGGGTCTAATGAAAAACTGTTTTTT. Translated, it gives CASVMRGSNEKLFF.

In this sample, this clone turned up a few times. The rearrangement uses TRBV2 and TRBJ2-1; 8 bases match TRBD2. The CDR3 sequence is 15 residues long. Germline V gene sequence: CDR1 SNHLY, CDR2 FYNNEI. V was clipped by 7 bases and J by 6 bases; unmatched bases: 11. CDR3 sequence reads: CASNLDGGGSNEQFF. The CDR3 DNA reads TGTGCCAGCAATCTGGACGGGGGGGGCAGCAATGAGCAGTTCTTC.

This clone appeared a single time. V gene TRBV2 combines with J gene TRBJ2-7; the D gene is possibly TRBD2 (5 bases). Germline V CDR1 and CDR2: SNHLY, FYNNEI. The CDR3 loop spans 14 amino acids. V lost 4 bases and J lost 0, with 10 bases in between. Here the CDR3 DNA reads TGTGCCAGCAGTGGGACTTCCGCCTCCTACGAGCAGTACTTC. Protein product: CASSGTSASYEQYF.

This rearrangement joins TRBV10-2 to TRBJ2-2; 12 nucleotides align to TRBD2. The ends lost 5 bases at V and 4 bases at J; junction bases unmatched: 8. This CDR3 comprises 17 residues. Per the germline V gene, CDR1 is WSHSY and CDR2 is SAAADI. The CDR3 is CASSPASGGAATGELFF. The CDR3, as DNA: TGCGCCAGCAGTCCCGCTAGCGGGGGGGCGGCCACCGGGGAGCTGTTTTTT.

V usage is TRBV7-2 and J usage is TRBJ2-1, with D perhaps TRBD2 (5 bases). The V end was cut by 5 bases, the J end by 5 bases, with 19 bases between. CDR1 and CDR2 from the germline V gene are SGHTA and FQGNSA. This CDR3 has 16 amino acids. CDR3 bases: TGTGCCAGCAGCCCCCGTTCCAGCGGAGGAAACAATGAGCAGTTCTTC. It is translated as CASSPRSSGGNNEQFF.

This clone was recorded a few times. The V gene is TRBV19, the J gene TRBJ2-2; TRBD1 might be the D (5 bases). The CDR3 has 15 amino acids. Trimming stripped 1 base from V and 2 bases from J, with 8 bases between. Germline V CDR1 and CDR2: LNHDA, SQIVND (reference sequence). CDR3 sequence reads: CASSIGRVNTGELFF. The CDR3 nucleotides read TGTGCCAGTAGTATAGGCAGGGTTAACACCGGGGAGCTGTTTTTT.

The V call is TRBV10-1, the J call TRBJ1-1, with 9 nucleotides matching TRBD1. In germline, CDR1 is WNHNN, CDR2 SYGVQD (reference sequence). V lost 3 bases, J lost 5 bases, and 10 bases stayed unmatched. This CDR3 region has 16 residues. The CDR3 spells CASSDWDRDRGTEAFF. The CDR3 DNA reads TGCGCCAGCAGTGATTGGGACAGGGACCGGGGGACTGAAGCTTTCTTT.

J is TRBJ2-3 and V is TRBV14; D tentatively reads TRBD1 or TRBD2 (5 bases each). The V end was cut by 4 bases, the J end by 12 bases, with 17 bases between. This CDR3 spans 13 amino acids. The germline V gene has CDR1 SGHDN and CDR2 FVKESK. The CDR3 nucleotides read TGTGCCAGCAGCCCCCAGGGTGGAGGTTACCAGTATTTT. It encodes CASSPQGGGYQYF. The variable domain in full, with the rest retrieved from reference TRBV14 and TRBJ2-3, is EAGVTQFPSHSVIEKGQTVTLRCDPISGHDNLYWYRRVMGKEIKFLLHFVKESKQDESGMPNNRFLAERTGGTYSTLKVQPAELEDSGVYFCASSPQGGGYQYFGPGTRLTVL.

The chain carries TRBV30 and TRBJ2-7, with D perhaps TRBD1 (6 bases). This CDR3 is built from 13 residues. Germline V CDR1 and CDR2: GTSNPN, SVGIG (reference sequence). V was trimmed by 1 base and J by 3 bases, leaving 10 bases between them. CDR3: CAWSDRDLYEQYF. In DNA form, the CDR3 reads TGTGCCTGGAGTGACAGGGACCTCTACGAGCAGTACTTC.

In this sample, this clone turned up a few times. The rearrangement uses TRBV19 and TRBJ2-1; 7 nucleotides line up with TRBD1. CDR1 is LNHDA, CDR2 SQIVND, per germline (reference sequence). V trimming: 6 bases; J trimming: 4 bases; junction bases outside the gene matches: 6. This CDR3 has 14 amino acids. The CDR3 nucleotides are TGTGCCAGTAGCTTAGGGACAGCTTACAATGAGCAGTTCTTC. This gives the protein CASSLGTAYNEQFF.

This chain connects TRBV28 to TRBJ2-2; TRBD1 is a possible D gene (5 bases). With 8 bases removed from V and 4 bases from J, the gap between germline ends came to 14 bases. The CDR3 totals 14 residues. Germline V lookup: CDR1 MDHEN, CDR2 SYDVKM. This chain's CDR3 is CASGRRGATGELFF. In nucleotides, the CDR3 is TGTGCCAGCGGGCGCCGTGGGGCCACCGGGGAGCTGTTTTTT.

The J gene is TRBJ1-6, the V gene TRBV10-3, with 7 bases aligning to TRBD1. Per the germline V gene, CDR1 is ENHRY and CDR2 is SYGVKD. J gave up 14 bases and V 5 bases, and 3 bases lay outside the gene matches. This CDR3 spans 11 amino acids. Written as DNA, the CDR3 is TGTGCCATCAGTCAGGGGGGGACCCTCCACTTT. Encoded protein: CAISQGGTLHF.

J is TRBJ1-1 and V is TRBV6-1; no definite D call. The CDR3 sequence is 15 residues long. The ends were cut back, 2 bases at V and 4 bases at J, with 14 bases in the middle. Germline CDR1 MNHNS, CDR2 SASEGT. For the CDR3, the DNA is TGTGCCAGCAGTGAAATTTCGGAGTTCGGCACTGAAGCTTTCTTT. This translates into CASSEISEFGTEAFF.